This is a list of T cell receptor beta chains from one sample in a study of CD8 T cells in Susac syndrome. TCRdb reanalysed the immunoSEQ multiplex PCR reads using MiXCR and keeps one entry per CDR3 protein. Found here are tens of thousands of distinct CDR3 sequences, 90% to 95% of them singletons; the top ten hold approximately 0.53%. The material sequenced was CD8+ T cells from PBMCs. These receptor sequences come from a human donor in good health. Each CDR3 is given with its conserved first and last residue. The D gene is left open where the match is weak. Size values are once, few and many counts, or a class for expanded clones, and some rows have none.

v_gene: TRBV13
abundance: -
j_gene: TRBJ2-4
d_gene: TRBD2
CDR3aa: CASSLGGSKNIQYF
CDR3nt: TGTGCCAGCAGCTTGGGAGGGTCCAAAAACATTCAGTACTTC

v_gene: TRBV28
abundance: -
j_gene: TRBJ1-4
d_gene: -
CDR3aa: CASSLSDKLFF
CDR3nt: TGTGCCAGCAGTTTATCGGACAAACTGTTTTTT

v_gene: TRBV2
abundance: once
j_gene: TRBJ2-1
d_gene: TRBD2
CDR3aa: CASRLAGGPSNEQFF
CDR3nt: TGTGCCAGCAGGTTAGCGGGAGGGCCCTCTAATGAGCAGTTCTTC

v_gene: TRBV5-6
abundance: -
j_gene: TRBJ2-7
d_gene: -
CDR3aa: CASSFISYEQYF
CDR3nt: TGTGCCAGCAGCTTTATTAGCTACGAGCAGTACTTC

v_gene: TRBV10-3
abundance: -
j_gene: TRBJ2-2
d_gene: TRBD2
CDR3aa: CAISELAHDTGELFF
CDR3nt: TGTGCCATCAGTGAACTAGCGCACGACACCGGGGAGCTGTTTTTT

v_gene: TRBV5-1
abundance: -
j_gene: TRBJ2-1
d_gene: -
CDR3aa: CASSLDEINEQFF
CDR3nt: TGCGCCAGCAGCTTGGACGAGATCAATGAGCAGTTCTTC

v_gene: TRBV24-1
abundance: -
j_gene: TRBJ2-1
d_gene: TRBD2
CDR3aa: CATSEGTKQFF
CDR3nt: TGTGCCACCAGTGAAGGGACTAAGCAGTTCTTC

v_gene: TRBV7-9
abundance: -
j_gene: TRBJ2-1
d_gene: TRBD2
CDR3aa: CASSLGLAVDEQFF
CDR3nt: TGTGCCAGCAGCTTAGGACTAGCCGTGGATGAGCAGTTCTTC

v_gene: TRBV20-1
abundance: -
j_gene: TRBJ2-1
d_gene: -
CDR3aa: CSARSLSPGTGHEQFF
CDR3nt: TGCAGTGCTAGATCATTAAGTCCGGGGACGGGGCATGAGCAGTTCTTC

v_gene: TRBV29-1
abundance: few
j_gene: TRBJ2-7
d_gene: -
CDR3aa: CSVGYSYEQYF
CDR3nt: TGCAGCGTTGGATACTCCTACGAGCAGTACTTC

v_gene: TRBV27
abundance: -
j_gene: TRBJ2-1
d_gene: -
CDR3aa: CASSLLTNYNEQFF
CDR3nt: TGTGCCAGCAGCCTTTTGACAAACTACAATGAGCAGTTCTTC

v_gene: TRBV3-1
abundance: -
j_gene: TRBJ2-5
d_gene: TRBD1
CDR3aa: CASSQGDTGTASQETQYF
CDR3nt: TGTGCCAGCAGCCAAGGAGATACCGGGACAGCTTCGCAAGAGACCCAGTACTTC

v_gene: TRBV20-1
abundance: -
j_gene: TRBJ2-1
d_gene: -
CDR3aa: CSAKRLSSYNEQFF
CDR3nt: TGCAGTGCCAAAAGATTGAGCTCCTACAATGAGCAGTTCTTC

v_gene: TRBV11-2
abundance: -
j_gene: TRBJ2-5
d_gene: -
CDR3aa: CASSPGALLGETQYF
CDR3nt: TGTGCCAGCAGCCCCGGGGCTCTCCTGGGAGAGACCCAGTACTTC

v_gene: TRBV7-6
abundance: -
j_gene: TRBJ2-1
d_gene: -
CDR3aa: CASSFGASYNEQFF
CDR3nt: TGTGCCAGCTCATTCGGGGCGTCCTACAATGAGCAGTTCTTC

v_gene: TRBV13
abundance: -
j_gene: TRBJ2-7
d_gene: TRBD2
CDR3aa: CASSPGTSGRTYEQYF
CDR3nt: TGTGCCAGCAGCCCTGGGACTAGCGGGCGGACCTACGAGCAGTACTTC

v_gene: TRBV15
abundance: -
j_gene: TRBJ2-7
d_gene: TRBD2
CDR3aa: CATSGRTSGYEQYF
CDR3nt: TGTGCCACCAGCGGACGGACTAGCGGCTACGAGCAGTACTTC

v_gene: TRBV13
abundance: -
j_gene: TRBJ2-1
d_gene: TRBD2
CDR3aa: CASSLASGRTLGYEQFF
CDR3nt: TGTGCCAGCAGCTTAGCTAGCGGGAGGACCCTCGGGTATGAGCAGTTCTTC

v_gene: TRBV18
abundance: -
j_gene: TRBJ1-4
d_gene: TRBD1
CDR3aa: CASSPPRGRGEKLFF
CDR3nt: TGTGCCAGCTCACCACCAAGGGGGCGCGGTGAAAAACTGTTTTTT

v_gene: TRBV30
abundance: -
j_gene: TRBJ2-3
d_gene: -
CDR3aa: CAWIQQPRLPSTDTQYF
CDR3nt: TGTGCCTGGATCCAACAACCCCGGCTACCTAGCACAGATACGCAGTATTTT

v_gene: TRBV29-1
abundance: -
j_gene: TRBJ1-5
d_gene: -
CDR3aa: CSVALTNNQPQHF
CDR3nt: TGCAGCGTTGCTCTCACGAACAATCAGCCCCAGCATTTT

v_gene: TRBV27
abundance: -
j_gene: TRBJ2-3
d_gene: TRBD2
CDR3aa: CASSFSTSGADTQYF
CDR3nt: TGTGCCAGCAGTTTTTCAACTAGCGGAGCAGATACGCAGTATTTT

v_gene: TRBV7-6
abundance: -
j_gene: TRBJ1-3
d_gene: -
CDR3aa: CASSPTGPDSGNTIYF
CDR3nt: TGTGCCAGCAGCCCAACCGGACCGGACTCTGGAAACACCATATATTTT

v_gene: TRBV4-2
abundance: -
j_gene: TRBJ2-2
d_gene: -
CDR3aa: CASLGAGTGELFF
CDR3nt: TGTGCCAGCCTCGGCGCGGGTACCGGGGAGCTGTTTTTT

v_gene: TRBV7-6
abundance: -
j_gene: TRBJ2-3
d_gene: -
CDR3aa: CASRKEGISTDTQYF
CDR3nt: TGTGCCAGCAGAAAAGAGGGGATTAGCACAGATACGCAGTATTTT

v_gene: TRBV9
abundance: -
j_gene: TRBJ2-1
d_gene: TRBD1
CDR3aa: CASTPLGTGEGERFF
CDR3nt: TGTGCCAGCACTCCACTAGGGACAGGGGAGGGTGAGCGTTTCTTC